This T cell receptor beta chain is drawn from a study of T-cell reconstitution after alpha-beta-depleted transplantation in children. Study observations and caveats: Surviving recipient cells, namely T cells and thymic progenitors, were the source of high day-60 TCRbeta diversity in some patients. At the one-year point after transplant, T-cell counts and TCRbeta diversity were found to come mostly from T cells that had been newly produced. Reported findings indicate that, about two months after transplant, alpha-beta T cells came from several hundred expanded clones, which were derived from non-depleted graft cells.

Only a few counts were recorded for this clonotype. The antigen is unknown. V lost 2 bases to trimming and J lost 5 bases; unmatched junction nucleotides: 5. Germline CDR1 LGHDT, CDR2 YNNKEL (reference sequence). The length of the CDR3 is 15 residues. Preparation of the TCRbeta library was carried out with unique molecular identifiers. TCRdb redid the calling of the PCR reads with MiXCR, one entry per CDR3 protein. The table includes a few hundred thousand distinct CDR3 sequences, around 16% detected once. The specimen comprised PBMCs, mostly from graft donor cells, sampled 360 days after TCRalphabeta/CD19-depleted stem cell transplant. The clonotype originates from a boy in the first two years of life who had a stem cell transplant for Wiskott-Aldrich syndrome, so the T cells may come from the graft donor. The chain recombines TRBV3-1 with TRBJ2-3; 9 bases map to TRBD2. This CDR3 reads CASSQSGRSLDTQYF. CDR3 DNA sequence: TGTGCCAGCAGCCAAAGCGGGAGGAGCTTAGATACGCAGTATTTT.